This TCR beta chain comes out of a study of Graves' ophthalmopathy and Graves' hyperthyroidism. RNA transcripts were the template, and TCR beta CDR3 regions were amplified from them. HTBI primers were employed in first-round RT-PCR, then a second-round multiplex PCR followed. In TCRdb, the multiplex PCR reads were re-called with MiXCR into one record per CDR3 protein. Found here are 680,000 or so distinct CDR3 sequences, 22% of them singletons; the top ten hold around 7%. The table lists this clonotype with many counts. What it recognizes is unknown. Study-level points and caveats: Blood contained most expanded thyroid clonotypes exceeding 0.001 frequency. The 13-signature model separated ophthalmopathy from stable hyperthyroidism at just under 90% sensitivity and roughly 83% specificity.

CDR3 length: 14 amino acids. Germline loops: CDR1 SGHRS, CDR2 YFSETQ. V was pared by 5 bases and J by 4 bases, with 7 bases of the junction left unmatched. The receptor was isolated from a woman under 30 with stable Graves' hyperthyroidism. Some clones in this sample may be carry-over from other donors' samples. The chain combines TRBV5-1 with TRBJ1-1; 8 bases match TRBD1. The material sequenced was peripheral blood. DNA for the CDR3: TGCGCCAGCAGGATGACAGGGGTTATCACTGAAGCTTTCTTT. Translation gives CASRMTGVITEAFF.